This entry lists 30 T cell receptor beta chains sequenced from one sample in a study of T-cell reconstitution after alpha-beta-depleted transplantation in children (dated by TCRdb to 2016 to 2017). The library relied on PCR. Reads for this sample came from an Illumina HiSeq 2500. Molecular barcoding was employed in the preparation of TCR libraries, with unique molecular identifiers being used to normalize TCRbeta repertoire quantification. TCRdb handled the public reads itself, with Q25 trimming in fastp and clone calling in MiXCR, and kept productive beta chains. Entries are consolidated by CDR3 protein sequence, retaining the most common genes and DNA. The sample table holds just under 550,000 distinct CDR3 sequences, of which around 17% were seen once. 3.3% of the sample is taken by the ten largest. The starting material was PBMCs from the stem cell graft donor, obtained from the stem cell graft. The receptor set was obtained from a human donor who donated a stem cell graft to a child with acute lymphoblastic leukemia.

This sequence joins TRBV5-1 and TRBJ2-7, with D hard to call. V lost 0 bases and J 1 base, leaving 11 bases between the germline ends. The CDR3 runs to 15 residues. CDR1 and CDR2 (germline): SGHRS, YFSETQ. The CDR3 DNA follows: TGCGCCAGCAGCTTGGAACCCCCACGATCCTACGAGCAGTACTTC. The encoded protein is CASSLEPPRSYEQYF.

The genes are TRBV5-5 and TRBJ1-2; D may be TRBD1 (5 bases). Per germline, CDR1 SGHKS and CDR2 YYEKEE (reference sequence). This CDR3 is 14 amino acids long. Trimming removed 1 base at V and 2 bases at J, with 9 bases between. CDR3 in DNA: TGTGCCAGCAGCTTGTTAGCAGGGAACTATGGCTACACCTTC. As protein: CASSLLAGNYGYTF.

The chain carries TRBV25-1 and TRBJ1-1, with D unresolved. The CDR3 consists of 15 residues. V was cut by 0 bases and J by 4 bases, with 12 bases left in between. The germline V gene has CDR1 MGHDK and CDR2 SYGVNS. Here the CDR3 reads CASSEYGGSATEAFF. In DNA form, the CDR3 reads TGTGCCAGCAGTGAATATGGAGGGTCAGCCACTGAAGCTTTCTTT.

This rearrangement joins TRBV29-1 to TRBJ2-7, with 13 bases fitting TRBD2. There are 14 residues in the CDR3. J was trimmed by 5 bases and V by 6 bases; bases with no gene match: 7. The germline V gene encodes CDR1 SQVTM and CDR2 ANQGSEA. The CDR3 DNA sequence: TGCAGCGTCGGACTAGCGGGAGAGGGCGACGAGCAGTACTTC. Translating gives CSVGLAGEGDEQYF.

The rearrangement links TRBV5-1 to TRBJ2-1; no reliable D call. Germline assignment: CDR1 SGHRS and CDR2 YFSETQ. CDR3 length equals 12 residues. Trimming took off 5 bases at V and 8 bases at J, with 11 bases between the two ends. The CDR3 region is CASSFMNDEQFF. CDR3 sequence (DNA): TGCGCCAGCAGTTTCATGAACGATGAGCAGTTCTTC.

This clonotype came up a few times. The chain has TRBV5-1 and TRBJ2-1; D gene unclear. Trimming pared 4 bases from V and 5 bases from J, leaving 10 bases between. Per germline, CDR1 SGHRS and CDR2 YFSETQ. The length of the CDR3 is 13 residues. In DNA form, the CDR3 reads TGCGCCAGCAGCCCCAGTCGCGACAATGAGCAGTTCTTC. Encoded protein: CASSPSRDNEQFF.

This clonotype has more than one count but fewer than ten. This chain joins TRBV9 and TRBJ2-1, with D unresolved. Trimming removed 1 base at V and 5 bases at J, with 4 bases between. This CDR3 contains 12 residues. CDR1 and CDR2 (germline): SGDLS, YYNGEE. The CDR3 DNA sequence: TGTGCCAGCAGCGTATTGGACAATGAGCAGTTCTTC. This codes for CASSVLDNEQFF.

The J gene is TRBJ2-1, the V gene TRBV5-1, with TRBD2 identical over 9 bases. Looked up from germline, CDR1 is SGHRS and CDR2 is YFSETQ. This CDR3 contains 16 residues. V trimming: 2 bases; J trimming: 8 bases; junction bases outside the gene matches: 11. CDR3 bases: TGCGCCAGCAGCTTAGGGACTAGCCCCGGGAGGGATGAGCAGTTCTTC. Its protein product is CASSLGTSPGRDEQFF.

This clonotype has more than one count but fewer than ten. The chain has TRBV4-1 and TRBJ2-7; D not resolved. The ends were cut back, 0 bases at V and 0 bases at J, with 9 bases in the middle. CDR1 is MGHRA and CDR2 is YSYEKL in the germline V gene. The CDR3 totals 15 residues. CDR3 region: CASSQDTVLSYEQYF. CDR3 DNA: TGCGCCAGCAGCCAAGATACCGTTCTCTCCTACGAGCAGTACTTC.

This chain connects TRBV4-2 to TRBJ2-3, with TRBD1 matching 7 bases. CDR1 LGHNA and CDR2 YNFKEQ come from the germline V gene. With V trimmed by 7 bases and J by 0 bases, 13 bases remained unmatched. The CDR3 is made up of 17 amino acids. DNA for the CDR3: TGTGCCAGCACCCTCGCCTACCGGGACAGCAGCACAGATACGCAGTATTTT. This gives the protein CASTLAYRDSSTDTQYF.

In its sample, this clonotype was seen a few times. This chain connects TRBV7-9 to TRBJ2-7, with 8 bases that match TRBD1. V trimming: 3 bases; J trimming: 2 bases; junction bases outside the gene matches: 3. This CDR3 spans 14 amino acids. The germline CDR1 and CDR2 sequences are SEHNR and FQNEAQ (reference sequence). CDR3 in DNA: TGTGCCAGCAGCTTGGGACAGGATACCTACGAGCAGTACTTC. Its translation: CASSLGQDTYEQYF.

The CDR3 sequence is CASSQEITDTQYF. The CDR3 coding sequence is TGTGCCAGCAGCCAAGAGATCACAGATACGCAGTATTTT. The chain employs TRBV4-2 and TRBJ2-3; D call uncertain. The V end was cut by 0 bases, the J end by 2 bases, with 3 bases between. CDR3 length: 13 residues. Germline V gene lookup returns CDR1 LGHNA and CDR2 YNFKEQ.

The chain carries TRBV24-1 and TRBJ1-2; D unclear. V was pared by 4 bases and J by 4 bases, with 9 bases between. The germline CDR1 and CDR2 sequences are KGHDR and SFDVKD. The CDR3 runs 13 residues. CDR3 nucleotides: TGTGCCACCAGTGAAGGGTACGGCTATGGCTACACCTTC. The encoded protein is CATSEGYGYGYTF.

This clonotype was detected a few times. The chain combines TRBV18 with TRBJ2-6; the D is unclear. The germline gives CDR1 KGHSH, CDR2 LQKENI. Trimming shortened V by 2 bases and J by 0 bases, and 8 bases separated the two germline ends. The CDR3 has 16 amino acids. The CDR3 DNA reads TGTGCCAGCTCACCAAAGGTTCGCTCTGGGGCCAACGTCCTGACTTTC. Its translation: CASSPKVRSGANVLTF.

The rearrangement links TRBV20-1 to TRBJ2-3; the match to TRBD2 covers 8 bases. This CDR3 comprises 11 residues. Per germline, CDR1 DFQATT and CDR2 SNEGSKA (reference sequence). J gave up 9 bases and V 6 bases, and 5 bases lay outside the gene matches. CDR3 region: CSAQRESTQYF. Written as DNA, the CDR3 is TGCAGTGCCCAGCGGGAGAGCACGCAGTATTTT.

This clonotype was seen ten or more times. This chain uses TRBV28 with TRBJ2-2; D gene uncertain. This CDR3 comprises 12 residues. Trimming left V 5 bases short and J 6 bases short, with 7 bases between. Germline assignment: CDR1 MDHEN and CDR2 SYDVKM. Written as DNA, the CDR3 is TGTGCCAGCAGTCCCCTCCCCGGGGAGCTGTTTTTT. Translation: CASSPLPGELFF.

This clonotype turned up a few times. The chain combines TRBV20-1 with TRBJ1-1, with D tentatively TRBD1 (5 bases). Trimming stripped 0 bases from V and 11 bases from J, with 16 bases between. CDR1 and CDR2 from the germline V gene are DFQATT and SNEGSKA (reference sequence). The CDR3 has 13 amino acids. In nucleotides, the CDR3 is TGCAGTGCTAGAGAAGGGGCAGGCTCGTTCGCTTTCTTT. Protein product: CSAREGAGSFAFF.

This clonotype was picked up a small number of times. CDR3 loop: CASSETSGRENEQFF. The CDR3 DNA is TGTGCCAGCAGTGAGACTAGCGGGAGGGAGAATGAGCAGTTCTTC. This sequence joins TRBV6-1 and TRBJ2-1; the match to TRBD2 covers 14 bases. V shed 3 bases, J shed 7 bases, and the junction held 2 bases outside the gene matches. CDR3 length: 15 amino acids. From germline, CDR1 is MNHNS and CDR2 SASEGT.

This clonotype has a handful of counts. The rearrangement links TRBV20-1 to TRBJ2-4, with TRBD2 matching over 10 bases. Trimming removed 1 base from V and 5 bases from J; junction bases left unmatched: 5. CDR3 length: 15 amino acids. Germline CDR1 reads DFQATT; CDR2 reads SNEGSKA (reference sequence). CDR3 coding DNA: TGCAGTGCTAGAGCCGTCGGACTAGCGGAAAACATTCAGTACTTC. It codes for CSARAVGLAENIQYF.

V usage is TRBV25-1 and J usage is TRBJ2-1; TRBD1 aligns across 10 bases. Germline CDR1 is MGHDK and CDR2 is SYGVNS. The CDR3 runs to 16 residues. Trimming cost V 3 bases and J 6 bases; bases outside gene matches: 8. The CDR3 reads CASSDDRGHFFNEQFF. The DNA of the CDR3 is TGTGCCAGCAGTGACGACAGGGGGCATTTTTTCAATGAGCAGTTCTTC.

This clonotype was observed a handful of times. The CDR3 loop reads CASSYWDSDYGYTF. The CDR3 DNA follows: TGTGCCAGTAGCTATTGGGACAGTGATTATGGCTACACCTTC. V is TRBV19 and J is TRBJ1-2, with 7 positions matching TRBD1. Germline loops: CDR1 LNHDA, CDR2 SQIVND (reference sequence). CDR3 length: 14 amino acids. V lost 6 bases to trimming and J lost 5 bases; unmatched junction nucleotides: 9. Based on the CDR3 plus reference TRBV19 and TRBJ1-2, the full variable domain is DGGITQSPKYLFRKEGQNVTLSCEQNLNHDAMYWYRQDPGQGLRLIYYSQIVNDFQKGDIAEGYSVSREKKESFPLTVTSAQKNPTAFYLCASSYWDSDYGYTFGSGTRLTVV.

The chain has TRBV6-5 and TRBJ1-1; D is uncertain. The V and J ends lost 5 bases and 0 bases respectively, with 13 bases between them. The CDR3 covers 15 residues. Germline-derived CDR1 and CDR2 are MNHEY and SVGAGI. CDR3 loop: CASSRDGLMNTEAFF. CDR3 coding DNA: TGTGCCAGCAGTCGAGACGGGCTCATGAACACTGAAGCTTTCTTT.

This clonotype occurred a few times. This rearrangement joins TRBV10-3 to TRBJ2-7; D remains ambiguous. There are 13 residues in the CDR3. V was pared by 0 bases and J by 4 bases, with 7 bases between. Germline assignment: CDR1 ENHRY and CDR2 SYGVKD. CDR3 sequence (DNA): TGTGCCATCAGTGAGTCGGGTGGATACGAGCAGTACTTC. Translation: CAISESGGYEQYF.

Only one count was recorded for this clonotype. DNA of the CDR3: TGTGCCGGATCGGGACAGGGGCCTCCTCCGTACTTC. This encodes CAGSGQGPPPYF. The V gene is TRBV30, the J gene TRBJ2-7; 10 bases map to TRBD1. The germline gives CDR1 GTSNPN, CDR2 SVGIG (reference sequence). Trimming at V came to 8 bases and at J to 12 bases, leaving 13 bases not matched to a gene. CDR3 length: 12 amino acids.

This clonotype was counted only a few times. The rearrangement links TRBV5-1 to TRBJ2-2; D call uncertain. Germline V gene data show CDR1 as SGHRS and CDR2 as YFSETQ. The CDR3 consists of 13 residues. With 4 bases removed from V and 5 bases from J, the gap between germline ends came to 9 bases. The CDR3 nucleotides read TGCGCCAGCAGCCACGGACGGACCGGGGAGCTGTTTTTT. This gives the protein CASSHGRTGELFF.

The chain combines TRBV13 with TRBJ1-2; the D gene is possibly TRBD1 (5 bases). In germline, CDR1 is PRHDT, CDR2 FYEKMQ (reference sequence). The CDR3 runs to 14 residues. The V end was cut by 3 bases, the J end by 7 bases, with 15 bases between. This CDR3 is CASSFGTPVSGYTF. The CDR3 nucleotides are TGTGCCAGCAGCTTCGGGACCCCGGTCTCTGGCTACACCTTC.

As DNA, the CDR3 is TGCGCCAGCAGCTACGGTTTTGAGTCCTACGAGCAGTACTTC. Its protein is CASSYGFESYEQYF. The chain has TRBV5-1 and TRBJ2-7; D gene unclear. The CDR3 extends over 14 amino acids. V was shortened by 3 bases and J by 1 base, with 11 bases between the two germline ends. The germline V gene encodes CDR1 SGHRS and CDR2 YFSETQ.

This sequence joins TRBV3-1 and TRBJ2-1; 15 bases are a match to TRBD2. This CDR3 has 15 amino acids. The V segment lost 6 bases and the J segment 7 bases; nucleotides outside the gene matches: 4. Germline CDR1 reads LGHDT; CDR2 reads YNNKEL (reference sequence). The CDR3 protein is CASRLGTSGRNEQFF. The CDR3 DNA follows: TGTGCCAGCAGACTGGGGACTAGCGGGAGGAATGAGCAGTTCTTC.

This clonotype came up a few times. This sequence joins TRBV15 and TRBJ1-2; TRBD1 might be the D (6 bases). Trimming cost V 3 bases and J 4 bases, with 12 bases left between them. The CDR3 has 14 residues. In germline, CDR1 is LNHNV, CDR2 YYDKDF (reference sequence). The chain's CDR3 is CATSSTGSPYGYTF. CDR3 sequence (DNA): TGTGCCACCAGCAGCACAGGGTCCCCCTATGGCTACACCTTC. The complete variable domain, with remaining parts taken from reference TRBV15 and TRBJ1-2, reads DAMVIQNPRYQVTQFGKPVTLSCSQTLNHNVMYWYQQKSSQAPKLLFHYYDKDFNNEADTPDNFQSRRPNTSFCFLDIRSPGLGDTAMYLCATSSTGSPYGYTFGSGTRLTVV.

This clonotype was counted at least ten times. V usage is TRBV29-1 and J usage is TRBJ1-5, with a weak D call TRBD1 (6 bases). Germline CDR1 SQVTM, CDR2 ANQGSEA. Trimming pared 5 bases from V and 3 bases from J, leaving 14 bases between. The CDR3 totals 14 residues. CDR3: CSVTPTGFNQPQHF. Written as DNA, the CDR3 is TGCAGCGTTACGCCGACAGGCTTCAATCAGCCCCAGCATTTT.